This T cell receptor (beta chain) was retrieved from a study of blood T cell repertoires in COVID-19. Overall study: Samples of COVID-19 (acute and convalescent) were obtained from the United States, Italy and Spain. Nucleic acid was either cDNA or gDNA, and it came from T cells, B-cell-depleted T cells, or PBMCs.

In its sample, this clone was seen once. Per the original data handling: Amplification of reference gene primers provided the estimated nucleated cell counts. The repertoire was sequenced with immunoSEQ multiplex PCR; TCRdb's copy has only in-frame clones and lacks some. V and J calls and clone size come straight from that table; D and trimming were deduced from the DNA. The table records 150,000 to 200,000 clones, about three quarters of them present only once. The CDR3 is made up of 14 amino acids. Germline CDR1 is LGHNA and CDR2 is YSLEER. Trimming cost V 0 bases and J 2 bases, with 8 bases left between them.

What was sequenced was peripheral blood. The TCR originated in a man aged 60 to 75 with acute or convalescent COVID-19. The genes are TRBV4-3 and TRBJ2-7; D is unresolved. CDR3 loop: CASSQERGAYEQYF. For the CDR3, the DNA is TGCGCCAGCAGCCAAGAAAGAGGCGCCTACGAGCAGTACTTC.